The clone carrying this T cell receptor beta chain occurred once. Per the authors' pipeline: Amplified reference gene primers provided the basis for estimating nucleated cell counts. This table comes from immunoSEQ multiplex PCR, and its TCRdb copy is limited to in-frame clones, with some not included. V and J calls plus clone size are reproduced from that table; the DNA served to infer D and trimming. The table has around 73,000 clones, over 65% seen once; the top ten hold 4% to 5%. The data originate from a study of blood T cell repertoires in COVID-19. The receptor was derived from a woman aged 60-75 years with acute or convalescent COVID-19. Sample: peripheral blood.

CDR3: CASSLSGNTIYF. The DNA of the CDR3 is TGTGCCAGCAGCCTAAGCGGAAACACCATATATTTT. J is TRBJ1-3 and V is TRBV9; the D is unclear. Germline CDR1 and CDR2: SGDLS and YYNGEE. CDR3 size: 12 residues. The V and J ends lost 4 bases and 4 bases respectively, with 6 bases between them.